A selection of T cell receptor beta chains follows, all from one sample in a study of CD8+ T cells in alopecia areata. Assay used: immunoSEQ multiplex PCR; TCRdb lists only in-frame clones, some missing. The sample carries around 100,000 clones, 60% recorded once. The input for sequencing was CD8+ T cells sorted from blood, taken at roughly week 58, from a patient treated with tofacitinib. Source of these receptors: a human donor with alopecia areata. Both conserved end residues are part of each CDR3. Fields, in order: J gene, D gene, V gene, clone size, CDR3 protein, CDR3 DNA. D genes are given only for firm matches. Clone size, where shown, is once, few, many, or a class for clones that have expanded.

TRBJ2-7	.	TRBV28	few	CASRTNYEQYF	TGTGCCAGCAGAACCAACTACGAGCAGTACTTC
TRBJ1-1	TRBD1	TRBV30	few	CAWTRDRNTEAFF	TGTGCCTGGACCCGGGACAGGAACACTGAAGCTTTCTTT
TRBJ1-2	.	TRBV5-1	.	CASSLITDYGYTF	TGCGCCAGCAGCTTGATTACAGACTATGGCTACACCTTC
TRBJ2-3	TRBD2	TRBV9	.	CASSPGTSSPDTQYF	TGTGCCAGCAGCCCCGGGACTAGCTCCCCAGATACGCAGTATTTT
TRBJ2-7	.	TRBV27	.	CASSLTFRSAYEQYF	TGTGCCAGCAGTTTAACGTTTCGTAGCGCCTACGAGCAGTACTTC
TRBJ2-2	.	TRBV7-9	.	CASSRTGELFF	TGTGCCAGCAGTCGTACCGGGGAGCTGTTTTTT
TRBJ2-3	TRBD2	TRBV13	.	CASSSGRGNTDTQYF	TGTGCCAGCAGCTCCGGGAGGGGGAACACAGATACGCAGTATTTT
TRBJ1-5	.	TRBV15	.	CATSRDRGEPQHF	TGTGCCACCAGCAGAGATCGTGGAGAGCCCCAGCATTTT
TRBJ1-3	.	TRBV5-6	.	CASSRAGFSGNTIYF	TGTGCCAGCAGTCGTGCAGGGTTCTCTGGAAACACCATATATTTT
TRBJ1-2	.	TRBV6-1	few	CAITLVSNYGYTF	TGTGCCATCACCTTGGTTTCCAACTATGGCTACACCTTC
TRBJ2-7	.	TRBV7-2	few	CASDRPWGIGGPYEQYF	TGTGCCAGCGACCGCCCATGGGGGATAGGGGGACCCTACGAGCAGTACTTC
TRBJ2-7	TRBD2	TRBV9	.	CASSGTSSYEQYF	TGTGCCAGCAGCGGGACTAGCTCCTACGAGCAGTACTTC
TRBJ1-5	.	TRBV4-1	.	CASSQVDGQPQHF	TGCGCCAGCAGCCAAGTAGATGGGCAGCCCCAGCATTTT
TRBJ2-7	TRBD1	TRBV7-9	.	CASSPPVDRAYEQYF	TGTGCCAGCAGTCCGCCGGTGGACAGGGCCTACGAGCAGTACTTC
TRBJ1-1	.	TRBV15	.	CATSRSGTEMNTEAFF	TGTGCCACCAGCAGATCGGGCACAGAGATGAACACTGAAGCTTTCTTT
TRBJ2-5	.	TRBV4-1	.	CASSQKDGQETQYF	TGCGCCAGCAGCCAGAAGGACGGACAAGAGACCCAGTACTTC
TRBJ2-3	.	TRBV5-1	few	CASSLVAGDFGDTQYF	TGCGCCAGCAGCTTGGTTGCAGGGGACTTTGGAGATACGCAGTATTTT
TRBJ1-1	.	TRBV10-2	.	CASSERSGSEAFF	TGCGCCAGCAGCGAGCGAAGCGGGTCTGAAGCTTTCTTT
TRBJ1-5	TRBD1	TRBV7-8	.	CASSLGTGGDQPQHF	TGTGCCAGCAGCTTAGGGACAGGGGGTGATCAGCCCCAGCATTTT
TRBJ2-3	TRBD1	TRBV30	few	CAWSPGTGGTDTQYF	TGTGCCTGGAGTCCCGGGACAGGGGGCACAGATACGCAGTATTTT
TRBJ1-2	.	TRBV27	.	CASSLSPGEGYTF	TGTGCCAGCAGTTTATCGCCCGGGGAGGGCTACACCTTC
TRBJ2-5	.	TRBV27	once	CASSRRTDQETQYF	TGTGCCAGCAGTCGACGGACAGACCAAGAGACCCAGTACTTC
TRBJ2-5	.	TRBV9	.	CASSVDLEETQYF	TGTGCCAGCAGCGTAGATCTGGAGGAGACCCAGTACTTC
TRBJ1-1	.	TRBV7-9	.	CASSSGTDEAFF	TGTGCCAGCAGCTCAGGGACGGACGAAGCTTTCTTT